Included here is one T cell receptor beta chain sequence, with context. These data are taken from a study of blood T cell repertoires in COVID-19. Study-level background: Material from acute and convalescent COVID-19 was sourced from the United States, Italy and Spain. PBMCs, B-cell-depleted T cells, or T cells provided the cDNA or gDNA that made up the material.

During active infection, Seattle patients enrolled and were then monitored through disease. Germline V gives CDR1 MNHEY, CDR2 SMNVEV (reference sequence). V shed 5 bases and J 0 bases; nucleotides not matched to a gene: 13. There are 18 residues in the CDR3. Profiling relied on immunoSEQ multiplex PCR, and the TCRdb table lists in-frame clones only, not all of them. The table has 410,000 or so clones, roughly 90% seen once. The receptor's source is a middle-aged woman with COVID-19, enrolled during active disease. Sequencing was performed on peripheral blood. This chain joins TRBV27 and TRBJ1-5; TRBD1 aligns across 7 bases. CDR3 coding DNA: TGTGCCAGCAGTACATCCGGGACAGCTCTTTTTAGCAATCAGCCCCAGCATTTT. It specifies CASSTSGTALFSNQPQHF.